The clone carrying this T cell receptor (beta chain) was observed once. The antigen is not known. This record belongs to a study of CD8 T cells in Susac syndrome. Whole-study results and caveats: A relatively small number of individuals underwent TCR sequencing and HLA analysis. Clonal CD8+ expansion in Susac was highest in TEMRA cells and active patients.

Sequencing of TCR beta was carried out in blood CD8+ and CD4+ T cells. RNA amounts of about 0.45 to 1 ug underwent reverse transcription with random hexamers. It was immunoSEQ multiplex PCR that amplified TCR beta CDR3 across 54 Vbeta and 13 Jbeta. MiXCR was run by TCRdb on the immunoSEQ multiplex PCR reads, yielding one entry per CDR3 protein. The sample holds 75,000 to 100,000 distinct CDR3 sequences, nearly 95% seen once. Germline trimming cut 6 bases from V and 2 bases from J; bases unmatched to any gene: 7. The CDR3 loop spans 14 amino acids. Germline V lookup: CDR1 SQVTM, CDR2 ANQGSEA. The origin of this receptor is a human donor with Susac syndrome. The sequenced sample consisted of CD8+ T cells from PBMCs. The chain links TRBV29-1 to TRBJ2-7; 10 nucleotides match TRBD1. CDR3 region: CSVAGTGAAYEQYF. CDR3 sequence (DNA): TGCAGCGTGGCCGGGACAGGGGCGGCCTACGAGCAGTACTTC.